This TCR beta chain came from a study of T cells expressing NK-cell markers. Study-wide background: Seven HCMV-seropositive donors and one seronegative donor made up the eight sequenced donors.

From germline, CDR1 is DFQATT and CDR2 SNEGSKA (reference sequence). The CDR3 has 15 residues. TCRdb reprocessed the 5' RACE reads and keeps a single row for each CDR3 protein, giving no DNA. The sample spans 250,000 to 300,000 distinct CDR3 sequences; the ten largest clones claim about 0.39%. Material: blood T cells: a sorted CD56 or NKG2C T cell subset, CD4+ or CD8+ T cells, or bulk PBMC T cells (not recorded which). This TCR was recovered from a man aged 18 to 30 in good health. This chain uses TRBV20-1 with TRBJ2-5; absent DNA, TCRdb's TRBD2 call cannot be checked. CDR3 region: CSATTGWGEGETQYF.